This is a list of T cell receptor beta chains from one sample in a study of vaccination and CD4 T cells after COVID-19. No antigens are known for them. TCRdb processed the PCR reads anew with MiXCR; each CDR3 protein has one entry. The data contain approximately 6,400 distinct CDR3 sequences, 74% of them seen just once; the ten biggest clones take up around a third. The sample was CD4+ T cells from blood, cultured in vitro. The receptors shown here come from a human donor who had recovered from COVID-19. Each CDR3 is given with its conserved first and last residue. The order of the fields is D gene, V gene, J gene, clone size, CDR3 protein, CDR3 DNA. D genes are given only for firm matches. Only part of the rows carry a size: once, few, many, or a class if the clone is expanded.

>-|TRBV6-2/TRBV6-3|TRBJ2-3|-
CASNHRDLKRDTQYF
TGTGCCAGCAACCACCGGGACTTAAAACGAGATACGCAGTATTTT
>-|TRBV7-2|TRBJ2-2|-
CASSTRQVDTGELFF
TGTGCCAGCAGCACGAGACAGGTGGACACCGGGGAGCTGTTTTTT
>-|TRBV6-2/TRBV6-3|TRBJ1-3|-
CASSSAGNTIYF
TGTGCCAGCAGTTCAGCCGGAAACACCATATATTTT
>-|TRBV6-1|TRBJ1-5|-
CASSEEQLRPQHF
TGTGCCAGCAGTGAAGAACAGCTTCGGCCCCAGCATTTT
>TRBD1|TRBV18|TRBJ1-2|-
CASSPPGTGGIYGYTF
TGTGCCAGCTCACCACCAGGGACAGGGGGCATCTATGGCTACACCTTC
>-|TRBV2|TRBJ2-2|-
CASSEEQGWTGELFF
TGTGCCAGCAGTGAAGAGCAGGGATGGACCGGGGAGCTGTTTTTT
>TRBD1|TRBV7-9|TRBJ1-1|once
CASSLDRGSTEAFF
TGTGCCAGCAGCTTGGACAGGGGATCCACTGAAGCTTTCTTT
>TRBD1|TRBV5-1|TRBJ2-7|once
CASSLVATGDVNEQYF
TGCGCCAGCAGCTTGGTCGCTACAGGGGATGTTAACGAGCAGTACTTC
>TRBD1|TRBV2|TRBJ1-3|-
CASSGRQGLFSGNTIYF
TGTGCCAGCAGTGGGAGACAGGGGCTGTTCTCTGGAAACACCATATATTTT
>-|TRBV7-2|TRBJ2-1|-
CASSLAGGGGEFF
TGTGCCAGCAGCTTAGCGGGTGGCGGAGGGGAGTTCTTC
>TRBD1|TRBV20-1|TRBJ2-5|-
CSAVGQGANQETQYF
TGCAGTGCTGTTGGGCAGGGGGCTAACCAAGAGACCCAGTACTTC
>-|TRBV12-3/TRBV12-4|TRBJ1-2|-
CASSLARVGGYTF
TGTGCCAGCAGTTTAGCCAGGGTCGGTGGCTACACCTTC
>TRBD1|TRBV15|TRBJ2-5|-
CATSRPGQGIQETQYF
TGTGCCACCAGCAGACCCGGACAGGGCATACAAGAGACCCAGTACTTC
>TRBD2|TRBV20-1|TRBJ2-7|-
CSAETSGGSSYEQYF
TGCAGTGCTGAAACTAGCGGGGGGTCTTCCTACGAGCAGTACTTC
>-|TRBV20-1|TRBJ1-1|-
CSARVPGKSTEAFF
TGCAGTGCTAGGGTCCCGGGGAAGAGCACTGAAGCTTTCTTT
>-|TRBV6-1|TRBJ1-1|once
CASSRPLPGGGNTEAFF
TGTGCCAGCAGCCGACCCCTCCCGGGAGGCGGGAACACTGAAGCTTTCTTT
>-|TRBV11-3|TRBJ1-1|once
CASSSGASDTFF
TGTGCCAGCAGCTCGGGGGCTTCGGATACTTTCTTT
>-|TRBV7-6|TRBJ2-3|-
CASSPRGGDTQYF
TGTGCCAGCAGCCCCCGGGGCGGAGATACGCAGTATTTT
>TRBD2|TRBV5-1|TRBJ2-7|-
CASSLMAGGYYEQYF
TGCGCCAGCAGCTTGATGGCGGGGGGGTACTACGAGCAGTACTTC
>-|TRBV6-2/TRBV6-3|TRBJ2-2|-
CASSSGLPNTGELFF
TGTGCCAGCAGTTCGGGACTCCCGAACACCGGGGAGCTGTTTTTT
>TRBD1|TRBV5-4|TRBJ1-2|-
CASSLAQQGSYGYTF
TGTGCCAGCAGCTTGGCCCAACAGGGGAGCTATGGCTACACCTTC
>TRBD1|TRBV6-1|TRBJ1-1|-
CASDFRGRDTEAFF
TGTGCCAGCGATTTCAGGGGGCGGGACACTGAAGCTTTCTTT